Listed below are T cell receptor beta chains from one sample, sequenced in a study of T-cell memory formation after mild COVID-19. TCRdb re-derived calls from the 5' RACE reads in MiXCR, one entry per CDR3 protein. This sample carries tens of thousands of distinct CDR3 sequences, more than 10% of them seen once, and the ten largest clones take less than 45%. Sequenced material: PBMCs or a T cell subset sorted from them (not recorded which). The receptors here all came from a man between 18 and 35 years old who had mild COVID-19 (a few samples of this study predate the infection). Cell type and time point are not known. CDR3s include the opening cysteine and the closing phenylalanine or tryptophan. D genes are given only for firm matches. Expanded clones are given a class, and other clones once, few, many or no size at all.

TRBV20-1	few	TRBJ1-5	TRBD1	CSAHFGDRRLYSNQPQHF	TGCAGTGCCCACTTCGGGGACAGGAGACTTTATAGCAATCAGCCCCAGCATTTT
TRBV29-1	few	TRBJ2-3	-	CSVDFGTATDTQYF	TGCAGCGTTGACTTCGGGACCGCCACAGATACGCAGTATTTT
TRBV7-8	-	TRBJ1-5	-	CASSLVAPGARDQPQHF	TGTGCCAGCAGCTTAGTGGCCCCGGGGGCGCGTGACCAGCCCCAGCATTTT
TRBV11-2	few	TRBJ2-2	-	CASRSTGTGELFF	TGTGCCAGCAGGTCCACAGGGACCGGGGAGCTGTTTTTT
TRBV10-3	-	TRBJ2-4	-	CAISDPSGGRGGNIQYF	TGTGCCATCAGTGACCCCTCCGGTGGGCGAGGCGGAAACATTCAGTACTTC
TRBV6-2/TRBV6-3	-	TRBJ2-1	-	CASSLGETNAF	TGTGCCAGCAGTCTCGGGGAAACGAACGCTTTC
TRBV11-2	few	TRBJ2-1	TRBD2	CASSLVWAGGNEQFF	TGTGCCAGCAGCTTAGTCTGGGCGGGGGGCAATGAGCAGTTCTTC
TRBV29-1	few	TRBJ2-1	-	CSVEGGSSYNEQFF	TGCAGCGTTGAGGGTGGGAGCTCCTACAATGAGCAGTTCTTC
TRBV15	few	TRBJ1-2	TRBD1	CATSRGQTYGYTF	TGTGCCACCAGCAGGGGACAGACCTATGGCTACACCTTC
TRBV29-1	few	TRBJ2-1	TRBD1	CSAGTGNEQFF	TGCAGCGCCGGGACAGGCAATGAGCAGTTCTTC
TRBV12-3/TRBV12-4	few	TRBJ1-2	-	CASRHSRGIYGYTF	TGTGCCAGCAGACACAGCAGAGGAATCTATGGCTACACCTTC
TRBV6-5	-	TRBJ2-1	TRBD1	CASSLGTGGNYNEQFF	TGTGCCAGCAGTCTCGGGACAGGGGGAAACTACAATGAGCAGTTCTTC
TRBV29-1	many	TRBJ2-7	-	CSVEGGLNYEQYF	TGCAGCGTAGAAGGGGGGCTTAACTACGAGCAGTACTTC
TRBV6-2/TRBV6-3	-	TRBJ1-1	-	CASSSWGNTEAFF	TGTGCCAGCAGTTCGTGGGGGAACACTGAAGCTTTCTTT
TRBV7-2	few	TRBJ2-7	-	CASSGYGAEGRTYEQYF	TGTGCCAGCAGCGGCTATGGGGCGGAGGGCCGTACCTACGAGCAGTACTTC
TRBV15	-	TRBJ1-4	-	CATSSKFQGTNEKLFF	TGTGCCACCAGCAGTAAATTTCAGGGGACTAATGAAAAACTGTTTTTT
TRBV5-1	-	TRBJ1-2	-	CASSLEQGGGYGYTF	TGCGCCAGCAGCTTGGAGCAGGGTGGAGGCTATGGCTACACCTTC
TRBV5-1	-	TRBJ2-1	-	CASSLDLGSYNEQFF	TGCGCCAGCAGCTTGGACCTTGGGTCCTACAATGAGCAGTTCTTC
TRBV6-5	few	TRBJ2-1	-	CASSYRPYNEQFF	TGTGCCAGCAGTTACAGACCCTACAATGAGCAGTTCTTC
TRBV14	-	TRBJ2-5	-	CASSHPRDSQETQYF	TGTGCCAGCAGCCACCCCCGTGACTCACAAGAGACCCAGTACTTC
TRBV7-9	many	TRBJ2-5	-	CASSQLETQYF	TGTGCCAGCAGCCAACTAGAGACCCAGTACTTC
TRBV7-9	few	TRBJ1-3	-	CASSRGDTIYF	TGTGCCAGCAGCCGGGGAGACACCATATATTTT
TRBV6-5	-	TRBJ2-1	-	CASSYSSSHNEQFF	TGTGCCAGCAGTTACTCGTCCAGCCACAATGAGCAGTTCTTC
TRBV9	-	TRBJ2-7	TRBD1	CASSVTGTGGDEQYF	TGTGCCAGCAGCGTAACCGGGACAGGGGGCGACGAGCAGTACTTC
TRBV2	few	TRBJ2-5	TRBD1	CASSPKDRVSLTQYF	TGTGCCAGCAGCCCTAAGGACAGGGTTTCTCTTACCCAGTACTTC
TRBV20-1	few	TRBJ1-4	-	CSASKGTVVEKLFF	TGCAGTGCTTCAAAAGGGACCGTAGTTGAAAAACTGTTTTTT
TRBV9	-	TRBJ1-4	-	CASSVEGGNEKLFF	TGTGCCAGCAGCGTAGAAGGGGGGAATGAAAAACTGTTTTTT
TRBV7-9	many	TRBJ1-1	-	CASSLGWGEATEAFF	TGTGCCAGCAGCTTAGGCTGGGGTGAGGCCACTGAAGCTTTCTTT
TRBV4-3	-	TRBJ2-3	TRBD1	CASSQDLGQVLSTDTQYF	TGCGCCAGCAGCCAAGATTTGGGACAGGTGCTTTCTACAGATACGCAGTATTTT
TRBV7-9	-	TRBJ1-5	-	CASSQADGNQPQHF	TGTGCCAGCAGTCAAGCCGACGGAAATCAGCCCCAGCATTTT
TRBV12-5	-	TRBJ2-1	-	CASSHADREQFF	TGTGCTAGTAGCCATGCGGATAGGGAGCAGTTCTTC
TRBV7-9	-	TRBJ2-3	-	CASSLPGSTDTQYF	TGTGCCAGCAGCTTACCAGGGAGCACAGATACGCAGTATTTT
TRBV7-9	-	TRBJ2-7	TRBD1	CASSRNLRSGGAKNEKYF	TGTGCCAGCAGCCGTAACCTGCGATCAGGGGGCGCAAAGAACGAGAAGTACTTC
TRBV28	-	TRBJ2-5	-	CASSQFPGVYQETQYF	TGTGCCAGCAGTCAATTTCCAGGGGTGTACCAAGAGACCCAGTACTTC
TRBV3-1	-	TRBJ2-2	-	CASSQDLVGSGELFF	TGTGCCAGCAGCCAAGATCTGGTCGGCAGCGGGGAGCTGTTTTTT
TRBV11-2	-	TRBJ2-7	-	CASRTEPSYEQYF	TGTGCCTCTAGGACAGAGCCCTCCTACGAGCAGTACTTC
TRBV15	once	TRBJ2-3	-	CATSRVQGLGTDTQYF	TGTGCCACCAGCAGAGTACAGGGACTGGGCACAGATACGCAGTATTTT
TRBV6-6	few	TRBJ2-1	-	CASSYGRLNEQFF	TGTGCCAGCAGTTACGGGCGCCTCAATGAGCAGTTCTTC
TRBV9	-	TRBJ1-2	TRBD1	CASSARTGEVYGYTF	TGTGCCAGCAGCGCCCGGACAGGGGAGGTCTATGGCTACACCTTC
TRBV4-3	few	TRBJ2-3	TRBD1	CASSPNRGTDTQYF	TGCGCCAGCAGCCCAAACAGGGGAACAGATACGCAGTATTTT
TRBV7-9	many	TRBJ2-5	-	CASRGGARGSTGGETQYF	TGTGCCAGCAGAGGAGGCGCCCGGGGTTCCACAGGAGGGGAGACCCAGTACTTC
TRBV12-3/TRBV12-4	-	TRBJ1-1	-	CASRPPGGASEAFF	TGTGCCAGCAGGCCCCCGGGGGGGGCGTCTGAAGCTTTCTTT
TRBV12-3/TRBV12-4	few	TRBJ1-2	-	CASTLRGDAALANYGYTF	TGTGCCAGCACCCTGAGAGGGGATGCGGCCCTAGCTAACTATGGCTACACCTTC
TRBV4-1	-	TRBJ2-7	-	CASSPHEGVEQYF	TGCGCCAGCAGCCCCCATGAGGGGGTCGAGCAGTACTTC
TRBV24-1	-	TRBJ2-5	-	CATSDRRWETQYF	TGTGCCACCAGTGATCGGCGTTGGGAGACCCAGTACTTC
TRBV5-1	many	TRBJ2-2	TRBD2	CASSLASGELAGELFF	TGCGCCAGCAGCCTGGCTAGCGGGGAACTCGCCGGGGAGCTGTTTTTT
TRBV28	few	TRBJ2-5	-	CASSLTIGSQETQYF	TGTGCCAGCAGTTTAACCATCGGGAGCCAAGAGACCCAGTACTTC
TRBV21-1	-	TRBJ2-1	-	CASSNPGQGAGEQFF	TGTGCCAGCAGCAACCCGGGACAGGGGGCCGGTGAGCAGTTCTTC
TRBV7-2	-	TRBJ1-1	-	CASSTSRGLDKNTEAFF	TGTGCCAGCAGCACCTCGCGGGGTCTTGACAAGAACACTGAAGCTTTCTTT
TRBV24-1	many	TRBJ2-1	-	CATSDSDSGPHNEQFF	TGTGCCACCAGTGACAGCGACAGCGGCCCCCACAATGAGCAGTTCTTC
TRBV2	-	TRBJ1-5	-	CASSGTAFNQPQHF	TGTGCCAGCAGTGGGACAGCTTTCAATCAGCCCCAGCATTTT
TRBV5-1	-	TRBJ2-1	TRBD2	CASSPRTSGGYNEQFF	TGCGCCAGCAGCCCACGGACTAGCGGGGGGTACAATGAGCAGTTCTTC